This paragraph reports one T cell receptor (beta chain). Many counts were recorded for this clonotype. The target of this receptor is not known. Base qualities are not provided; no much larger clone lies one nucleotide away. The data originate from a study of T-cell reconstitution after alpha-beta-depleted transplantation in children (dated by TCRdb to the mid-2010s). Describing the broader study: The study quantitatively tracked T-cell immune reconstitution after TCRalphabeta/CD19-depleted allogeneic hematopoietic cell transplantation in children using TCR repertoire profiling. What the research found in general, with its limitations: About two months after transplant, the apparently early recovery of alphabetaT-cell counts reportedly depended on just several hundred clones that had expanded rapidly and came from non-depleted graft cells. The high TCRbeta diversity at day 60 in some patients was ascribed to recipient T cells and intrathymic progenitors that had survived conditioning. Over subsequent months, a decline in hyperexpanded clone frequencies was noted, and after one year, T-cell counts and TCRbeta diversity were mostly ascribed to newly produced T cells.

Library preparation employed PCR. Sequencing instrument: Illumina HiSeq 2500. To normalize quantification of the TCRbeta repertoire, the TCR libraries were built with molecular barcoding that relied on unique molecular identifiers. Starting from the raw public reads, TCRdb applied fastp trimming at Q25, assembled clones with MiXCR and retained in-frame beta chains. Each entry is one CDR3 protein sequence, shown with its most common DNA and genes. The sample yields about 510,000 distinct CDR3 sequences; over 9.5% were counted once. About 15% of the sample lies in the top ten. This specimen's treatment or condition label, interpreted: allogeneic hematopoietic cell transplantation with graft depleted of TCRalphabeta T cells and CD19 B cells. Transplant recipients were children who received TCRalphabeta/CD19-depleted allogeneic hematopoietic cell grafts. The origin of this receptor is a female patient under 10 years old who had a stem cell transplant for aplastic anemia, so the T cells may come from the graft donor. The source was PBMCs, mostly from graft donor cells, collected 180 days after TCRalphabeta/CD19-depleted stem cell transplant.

CDR3 loop: CASSLEGGDTGELFF. The DNA sequence is as follows: TGTGCCAGCAGCTTGGAGGGTGGCGACACCGGGGAGCTGTTTTTT. The sequence joins TRBV5-6 to TRBJ2-2; the D gene identity is not certain. From its cysteine to its phenylalanine, the CDR3 spans 15 amino acids. Just the 45-base CDR3 DNA is kept, in frame starting at base 1. V lost 0 bases and J lost 3 bases; the stretch between them is 9 bases long. The germline V gene supplies CDR1 SGHDT and CDR2 YYEEEE.